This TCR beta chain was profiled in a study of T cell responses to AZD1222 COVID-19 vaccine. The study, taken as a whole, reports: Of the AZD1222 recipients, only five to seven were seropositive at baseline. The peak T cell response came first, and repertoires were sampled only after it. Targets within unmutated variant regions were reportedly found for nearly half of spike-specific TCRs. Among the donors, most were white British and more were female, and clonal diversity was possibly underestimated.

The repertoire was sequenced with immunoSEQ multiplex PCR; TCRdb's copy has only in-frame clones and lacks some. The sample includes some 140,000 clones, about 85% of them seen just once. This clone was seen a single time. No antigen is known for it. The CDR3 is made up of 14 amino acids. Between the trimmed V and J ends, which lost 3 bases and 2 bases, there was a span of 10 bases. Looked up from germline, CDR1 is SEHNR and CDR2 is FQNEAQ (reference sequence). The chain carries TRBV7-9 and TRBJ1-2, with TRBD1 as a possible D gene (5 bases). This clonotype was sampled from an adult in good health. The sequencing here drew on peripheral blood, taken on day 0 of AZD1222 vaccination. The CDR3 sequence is CASSFRGQNYGYTF. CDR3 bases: TGTGCCAGCAGCTTCCGGGGCCAGAACTATGGCTACACCTTC.